This T cell receptor (beta chain) was captured in a study of cytomegalovirus exposure and HLA in healthy donors. Findings and limits, study-wide: For most TCR beta V segments, an earlier analysis put the productive rate at about 87% or about 30% of the time.

The V gene's germline CDR1 is LGHNA and CDR2 YSLEER. V gave up 4 bases and J gave up 3 bases, with 16 bases separating them. The CDR3 covers 15 residues. PCR employed 60 Vbeta and 13 Jbeta primers. TCRdb keeps only in-frame clones here, not all; method: immunoSEQ multiplex PCR. In the table there are roughly 300,000 clones, 86% of which are singletons. Notes on this clone: Its antigen is undetermined.

The TCR sequence derives from a man aged 35 to 55 in good health and CMV-seropositive. V usage is TRBV4-3 and J usage is TRBJ2-7; perhaps TRBD1 as D (5 bases). Sequences were obtained from PBMCs. The chain's CDR3 is CASSPGTGPDYEQYF. The CDR3 region has the DNA TGCGCCAGCAGCCCGGGTACAGGCCCAGACTACGAGCAGTACTTC.